Listed below are T cell receptor beta chains from one sample, sequenced in a study of identical twins. In TCRdb, the 5' RACE reads were re-called with MiXCR into one record per CDR3 protein. The sample holds roughly 200,000 distinct CDR3 sequences, roughly 15% seen once. The same data also went into a second study, on T cells expressing NK-cell markers.

Sequenced: CD8+ T cells sorted from blood. These receptor sequences come from a woman aged 18-35 years in good health. Both conserved end residues are part of each CDR3. Each record gives: CDR3 DNA, CDR3 protein, clone size, D gene, V gene, J gene. A D gene is named only where the DNA matches it firmly. Size is omitted from some rows. Given values are once, few, many or a class for expanded clones.

CDR3nt: TGTGCCAGCCGGAGGCCAGGGAGGGAGCAGTACTTC; CDR3aa: CASRRPGREQYF; abundance: NA; d_gene: NA; v_gene: TRBV6-2/TRBV6-3; j_gene: TRBJ2-7
CDR3nt: TGTGCCAGCAGTTTAAACGGCCGGGGGGCTAGCGCCCGGAATTTTCAGTTCTTC; CDR3aa: CASSLNGRGASARNFQFF; abundance: many; d_gene: NA; v_gene: TRBV27; j_gene: TRBJ2-1
CDR3nt: TGTGCCAGCAGGGGTCTCGCGGGAGTTGCGTACGAGCAGTACTTC; CDR3aa: CASRGLAGVAYEQYF; abundance: few; d_gene: TRBD2; v_gene: TRBV2; j_gene: TRBJ2-7
CDR3nt: TGTGCTAGCAGCTTTTGGGACTGGGAGACCCAGTACTTC; CDR3aa: CASSFWDWETQYF; abundance: NA; d_gene: NA; v_gene: TRBV7-7; j_gene: TRBJ2-5
CDR3nt: TGTGCCAGCAGTGACCCTATTACAGGGACCAATGAGCAGTTCTTC; CDR3aa: CASSDPITGTNEQFF; abundance: few; d_gene: NA; v_gene: TRBV6-4; j_gene: TRBJ2-1
CDR3nt: TGTGCCAGCAGTCCGAAAGCGGGCCTCTCCTACGAGCAGTACTTC; CDR3aa: CASSPKAGLSYEQYF; abundance: NA; d_gene: NA; v_gene: TRBV9; j_gene: TRBJ2-7
CDR3nt: TGTGCCAGCAGCGCGAACACCGGGGAGCTGTTTTTT; CDR3aa: CASSANTGELFF; abundance: many; d_gene: NA; v_gene: TRBV6-1; j_gene: TRBJ2-2
CDR3nt: TGCAGCGTTGAGACAGGGCGTCAGTTCTTC; CDR3aa: CSVETGRQFF; abundance: few; d_gene: TRBD1; v_gene: TRBV29-1; j_gene: TRBJ2-1
CDR3nt: TGTGCCACCAGCAGAGATTCAGGAGCGGGGGGGACAGGTGAGCAGTTCTTC; CDR3aa: CATSRDSGAGGTGEQFF; abundance: few; d_gene: TRBD2; v_gene: TRBV15; j_gene: TRBJ2-1
CDR3nt: TGTGCCAGCAGCTCCGGGACAGATATCTACGAGCAGTACTTC; CDR3aa: CASSSGTDIYEQYF; abundance: NA; d_gene: TRBD1; v_gene: TRBV7-9; j_gene: TRBJ2-7
CDR3nt: TGTGCCATCAGTGGGGACTACAACAATGAGCAGTTCTTC; CDR3aa: CAISGDYNNEQFF; abundance: NA; d_gene: TRBD2; v_gene: TRBV10-3; j_gene: TRBJ2-1
CDR3nt: TGTGCCAGCAGGGGGGGGGAGAGCAATCAGCCCCAGCATTTT; CDR3aa: CASRGGESNQPQHF; abundance: few; d_gene: NA; v_gene: TRBV6-1; j_gene: TRBJ1-5